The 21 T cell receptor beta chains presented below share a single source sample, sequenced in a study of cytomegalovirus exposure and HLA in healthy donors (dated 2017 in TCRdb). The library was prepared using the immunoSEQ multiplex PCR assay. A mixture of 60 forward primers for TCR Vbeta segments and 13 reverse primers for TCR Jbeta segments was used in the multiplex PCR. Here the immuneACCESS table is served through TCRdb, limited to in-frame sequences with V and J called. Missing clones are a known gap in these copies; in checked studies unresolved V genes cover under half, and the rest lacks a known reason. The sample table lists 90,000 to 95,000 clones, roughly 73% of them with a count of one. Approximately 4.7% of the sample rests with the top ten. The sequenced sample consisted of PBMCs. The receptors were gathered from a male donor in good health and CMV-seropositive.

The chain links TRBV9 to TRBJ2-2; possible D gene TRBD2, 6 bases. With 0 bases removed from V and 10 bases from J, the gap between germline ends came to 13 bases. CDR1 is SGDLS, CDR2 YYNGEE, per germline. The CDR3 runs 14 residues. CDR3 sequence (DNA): TGTGCCAGCAGCGTAGGCGGGGACCTCCTGGAGCTGTTTTTT. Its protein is CASSVGGDLLELFF.

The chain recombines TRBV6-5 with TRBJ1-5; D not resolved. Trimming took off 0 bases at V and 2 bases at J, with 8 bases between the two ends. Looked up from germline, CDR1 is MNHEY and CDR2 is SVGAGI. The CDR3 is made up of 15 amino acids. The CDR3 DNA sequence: TGTGCCAGCAGTTACTCGGCTTTGGGCAATCAGCCCCAGCATTTT. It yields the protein CASSYSALGNQPQHF.

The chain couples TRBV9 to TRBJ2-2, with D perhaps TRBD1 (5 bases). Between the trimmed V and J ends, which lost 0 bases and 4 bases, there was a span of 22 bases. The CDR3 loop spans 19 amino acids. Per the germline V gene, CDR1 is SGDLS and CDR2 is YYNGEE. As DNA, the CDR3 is TGTGCCAGCAGCGTAGTTGACGGCGGCAGGGTGCGTTGCACCGGGGAGCTGTTTTTT. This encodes CASSVVDGGRVRCTGELFF.

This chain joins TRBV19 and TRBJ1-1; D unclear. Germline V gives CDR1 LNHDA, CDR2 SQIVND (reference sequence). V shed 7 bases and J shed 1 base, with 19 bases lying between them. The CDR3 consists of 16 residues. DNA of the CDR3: TGTGCCAGTACCTCCCGGAGTAAGGCTAAGAACACTGAAGCTTTCTTT. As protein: CASTSRSKAKNTEAFF.

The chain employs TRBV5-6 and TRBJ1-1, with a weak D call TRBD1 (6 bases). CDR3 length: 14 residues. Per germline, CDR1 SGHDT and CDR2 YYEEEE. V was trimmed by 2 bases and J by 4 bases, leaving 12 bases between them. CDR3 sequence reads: CASSLQGVGTEAFF. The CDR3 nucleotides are TGTGCCAGCAGCTTACAGGGAGTGGGCACTGAAGCTTTCTTT.

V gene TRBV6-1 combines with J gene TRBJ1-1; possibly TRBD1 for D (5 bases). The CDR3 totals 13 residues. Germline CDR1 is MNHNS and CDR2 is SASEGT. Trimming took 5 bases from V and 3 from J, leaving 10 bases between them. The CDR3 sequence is CASSQRQYTEAFF. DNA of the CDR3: TGTGCCAGCAGTCAAAGACAGTACACTGAAGCTTTCTTT.

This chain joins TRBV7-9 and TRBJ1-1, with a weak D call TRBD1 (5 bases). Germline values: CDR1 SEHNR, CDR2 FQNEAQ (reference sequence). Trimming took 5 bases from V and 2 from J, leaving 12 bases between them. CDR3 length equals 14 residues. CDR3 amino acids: CASSRQSGNTEAFF. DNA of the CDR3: TGTGCCAGCAGCCGACAGAGTGGAAACACTGAAGCTTTCTTT.

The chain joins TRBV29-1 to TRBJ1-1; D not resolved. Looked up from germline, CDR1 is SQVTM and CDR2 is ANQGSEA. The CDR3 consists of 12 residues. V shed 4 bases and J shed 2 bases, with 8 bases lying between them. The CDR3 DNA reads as TGCAGCGTTGGAACAGCAAACACTGAAGCTTTCTTT. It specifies CSVGTANTEAFF.

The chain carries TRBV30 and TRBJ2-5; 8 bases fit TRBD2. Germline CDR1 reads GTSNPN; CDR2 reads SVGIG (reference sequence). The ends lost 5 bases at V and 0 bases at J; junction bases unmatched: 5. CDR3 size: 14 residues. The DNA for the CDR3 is TGTGCCTGGGGTAGCGGGACTTACCAAGAGACCCAGTACTTC. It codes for CAWGSGTYQETQYF.

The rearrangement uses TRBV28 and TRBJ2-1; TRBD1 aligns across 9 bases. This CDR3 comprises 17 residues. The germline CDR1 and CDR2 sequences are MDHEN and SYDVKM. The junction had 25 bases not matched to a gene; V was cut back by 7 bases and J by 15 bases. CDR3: CASNGKRGDRDWGSGFF. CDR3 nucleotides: TGTGCCAGCAATGGAAAACGGGGGGACAGGGATTGGGGAAGTGGGTTCTTC. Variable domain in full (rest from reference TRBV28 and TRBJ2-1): DVKVTQSSRYLVKRTGEKVFLECVQDMDHENMFWYRQDPGLGLRLIYFSYDVKMKEKGDIPEGYSVSREKKERFSLILESASTNQTSMYLCASNGKRGDRDWGSGFFGPGTRLTVL.

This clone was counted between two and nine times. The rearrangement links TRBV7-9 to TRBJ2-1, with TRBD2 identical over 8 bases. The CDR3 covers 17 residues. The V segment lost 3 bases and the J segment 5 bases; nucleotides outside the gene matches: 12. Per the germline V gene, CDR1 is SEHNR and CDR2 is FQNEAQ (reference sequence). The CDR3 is CASSFASGGGSNNEQFF. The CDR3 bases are TGTGCCAGCAGCTTTGCCTCCGGCGGGGGGTCGAACAATGAGCAGTTCTTC. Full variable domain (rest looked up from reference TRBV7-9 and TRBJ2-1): DTGVSQNPRHKITKRGQNVTFRCDPISEHNRLYWYRQTLGQGPEFLTYFQNEAQLEKSRLLSDRFSAERPKGSFSTLEIQRTEQGDSAMYLCASSFASGGGSNNEQFFGPGTRLTVL.

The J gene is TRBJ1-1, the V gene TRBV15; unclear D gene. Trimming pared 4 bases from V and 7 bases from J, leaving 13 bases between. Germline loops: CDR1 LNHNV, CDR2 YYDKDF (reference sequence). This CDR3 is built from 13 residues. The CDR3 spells CATSTYRTVEAFF. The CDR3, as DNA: TGTGCCACCAGCACCTATCGAACGGTTGAAGCTTTCTTT.

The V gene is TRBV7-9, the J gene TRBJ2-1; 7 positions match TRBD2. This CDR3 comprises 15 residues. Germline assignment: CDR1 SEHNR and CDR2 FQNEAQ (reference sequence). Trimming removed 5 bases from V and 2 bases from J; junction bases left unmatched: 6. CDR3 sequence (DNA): TGTGCCAGCAGCAGAAGCGGGGAACCCTACAATGAGCAGTTCTTC. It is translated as CASSRSGEPYNEQFF.

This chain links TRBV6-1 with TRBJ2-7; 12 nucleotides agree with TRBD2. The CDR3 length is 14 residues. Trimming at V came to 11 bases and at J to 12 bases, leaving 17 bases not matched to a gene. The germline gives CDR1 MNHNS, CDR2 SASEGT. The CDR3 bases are TGTGCCTTACGCGGGGTTGGACTAGCGGGGCGGTGGTACTTC. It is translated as CALRGVGLAGRWYF.

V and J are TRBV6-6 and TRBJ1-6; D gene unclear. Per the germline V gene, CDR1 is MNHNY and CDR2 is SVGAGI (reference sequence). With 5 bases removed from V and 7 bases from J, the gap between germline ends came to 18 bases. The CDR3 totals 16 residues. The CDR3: CASSTLGGGSNSPLHF. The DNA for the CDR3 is TGTGCCAGCAGTACTCTTGGCGGCGGGTCAAATTCACCCCTCCACTTT.

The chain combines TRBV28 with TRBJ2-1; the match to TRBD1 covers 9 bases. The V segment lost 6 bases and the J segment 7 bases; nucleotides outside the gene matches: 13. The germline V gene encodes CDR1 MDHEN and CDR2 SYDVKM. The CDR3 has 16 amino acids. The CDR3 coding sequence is TGTGCCAGCAGCCTTAGGGGGTACAGGGGGCGGAATGAGCAGTTCTTC. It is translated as CASSLRGYRGRNEQFF.

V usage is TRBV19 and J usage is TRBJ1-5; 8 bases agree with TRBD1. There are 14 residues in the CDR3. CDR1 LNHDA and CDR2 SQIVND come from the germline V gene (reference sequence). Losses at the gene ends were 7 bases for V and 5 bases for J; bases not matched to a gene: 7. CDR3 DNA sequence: TGTGCCAGTACAAACCGACAGGGGCATCAGCCCCAGCATTTT. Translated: CASTNRQGHQPQHF.

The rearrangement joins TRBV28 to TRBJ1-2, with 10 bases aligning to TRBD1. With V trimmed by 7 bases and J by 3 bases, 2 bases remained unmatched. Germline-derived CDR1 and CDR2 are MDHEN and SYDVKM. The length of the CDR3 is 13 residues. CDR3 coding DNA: TGTGCCAGCATGACAGGGGGCGACTATGGCTACACCTTC. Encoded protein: CASMTGGDYGYTF.

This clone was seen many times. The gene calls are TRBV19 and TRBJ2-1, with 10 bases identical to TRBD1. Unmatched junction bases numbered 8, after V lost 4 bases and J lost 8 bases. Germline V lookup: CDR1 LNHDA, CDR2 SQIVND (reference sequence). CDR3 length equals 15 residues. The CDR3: CASSTGQGVDDEQFF. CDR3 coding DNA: TGTGCCAGTAGTACCGGACAGGGGGTGGACGATGAGCAGTTCTTC.

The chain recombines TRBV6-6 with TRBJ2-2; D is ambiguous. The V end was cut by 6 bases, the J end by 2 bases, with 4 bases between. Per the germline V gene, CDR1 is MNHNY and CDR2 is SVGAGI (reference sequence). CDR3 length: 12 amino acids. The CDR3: CASSLNTGELFF. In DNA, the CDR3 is TGTGCCAGCAGCCTTAACACCGGGGAGCTGTTTTTT.

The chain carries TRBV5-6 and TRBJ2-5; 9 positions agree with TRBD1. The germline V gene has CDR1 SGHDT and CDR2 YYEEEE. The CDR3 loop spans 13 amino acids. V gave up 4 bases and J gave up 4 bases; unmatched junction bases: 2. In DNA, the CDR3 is TGTGCCAGCAGCGTGGACAGGGGAGAGACCCAGTACTTC. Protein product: CASSVDRGETQYF.